Below, 19 T cell receptor beta chains from the same sample are listed, as sequenced in a study of T cell responses to AZD1222 COVID-19 vaccine. Data came from immunoSEQ multiplex PCR; TCRdb stores just in-frame clones and leaves some out. Of 80,000 to 100,000 clones in the sample, under 95% were seen once. This specimen consisted of peripheral blood, obtained 28 days after the second AZD1222 dose. The receptors were sampled from an adult who received the AZD1222 COVID-19 vaccine.

The J gene is TRBJ2-5, the V gene TRBV5-4; possibly TRBD1 for D (6 bases). The CDR3 totals 14 residues. Germline CDR1 reads SGHNT; CDR2 reads YYREEE (reference sequence). V was trimmed by 0 bases and J by 5 bases, leaving 11 bases between them. Here the CDR3 DNA reads TGTGCCAGCAGCTTGGGGCAGGGGTGGGAGACCCAGTACTTC. Translated, it gives CASSLGQGWETQYF.

V and J are TRBV7-8 and TRBJ2-1; D might be TRBD2 (6 bases). Trimming removed 1 base at V and 3 bases at J, with 16 bases between. Germline values: CDR1 SGHVS, CDR2 FQNEAQ. The CDR3 contains 17 residues. The CDR3 coding sequence is TGTGCCAGCAGCTTAGTCCTATCCGGGAGTAACTACAATGAGCAGTTCTTC. It translates to CASSLVLSGSNYNEQFF.

This rearrangement joins TRBV11-1 to TRBJ1-5; 8 bases match TRBD1. There are 14 residues in the CDR3. From germline, CDR1 is SGHAT and CDR2 FQDESV (reference sequence). J lost 11 bases, V lost 5 bases, and 11 bases had no gene match. The CDR3 protein is CASSSSTGVNTQHF. The CDR3 nucleotides are TGTGCCAGCAGCAGCTCGACAGGGGTTAATACCCAGCATTTT.

This clone was seen a single time. This chain uses TRBV21-1 with TRBJ2-7. TRBV21-1 has pseudogene status. The CDR3 loop spans 14 amino acids. CDR3 DNA sequence: TGTGCCAGCAGCAAAGTGGGCGGATCCTACGAGCAGTACTTC. Residues: CASSKVGGSYEQYF.

The J gene is TRBJ1-2, the V gene TRBV6-5; the D is unclear. This CDR3 has 13 amino acids. Germline V gives CDR1 MNHEY, CDR2 SVGAGI. V lost 5 bases, J lost 3 bases, and 10 bases lay in between. This CDR3 is CASSRWQDYGYTF. In DNA, the CDR3 is TGTGCCAGCAGTCGTTGGCAGGACTATGGCTACACCTTC.

The count of this clone is one. DNA of the CDR3: TGCGCCAGCACCAGCTTAGGAGAGAGCTCCTACAATGAGCAGTTCTTC. It yields the protein CASTSLGESSYNEQFF. V is TRBV5-1 and J is TRBJ2-1; no reliable D call. CDR3 length: 16 amino acids. Germline CDR1 reads SGHRS; CDR2 reads YFSETQ. V was shortened by 6 bases and J by 0 bases, with 16 bases between the two germline ends.

This chain connects TRBV19 to TRBJ2-7, with 10 bases matching TRBD2. The CDR3 sequence is 15 residues long. CDR1 is LNHDA and CDR2 is SQIVND in the germline V gene (reference sequence). The trim removed 3 bases at V and 5 bases at J, leaving 7 bases unmatched. CDR3: CASSILLAGTNEQYF. Written as DNA, the CDR3 is TGTGCCAGTAGTATTCTACTAGCGGGAACGAACGAGCAGTACTTC.

This clone was counted ten times or more. V usage is TRBV6-1 and J usage is TRBJ2-7; D remains unclear. V was shortened by 1 base and J by 0 bases, with 10 bases between the two germline ends. Looked up from germline, CDR1 is MNHNS and CDR2 is SASEGT. CDR3 length equals 15 residues. CDR3 loop: CASSEDGYPSYEQYF. CDR3 in DNA: TGTGCCAGCAGTGAAGACGGGTACCCCTCCTACGAGCAGTACTTC.

This chain connects TRBV27 to TRBJ1-2; TRBD1 matches at 7 bases. The V gene's germline CDR1 is MNHEY and CDR2 SMNVEV (reference sequence). The CDR3 covers 14 residues. V lost 6 bases to trimming and J lost 3 bases; unmatched junction nucleotides: 7. In nucleotides, the CDR3 is TGTGCCAGCAGGCCCCCAGGGGGGCACTATGGCTACACCTTC. It encodes CASRPPGGHYGYTF.

The rearrangement uses TRBV28 and TRBJ1-5; D perhaps matches TRBD1 (5 bases). V lost 3 bases and J lost 2, with 14 bases in between. Germline CDR1 reads MDHEN; CDR2 reads SYDVKM. The CDR3 has 16 amino acids. The CDR3 protein is CASSFKGNVRNQPQHF. The CDR3, as DNA: TGTGCCAGCAGTTTTAAGGGGAACGTACGCAATCAGCCCCAGCATTTT.

The chain has TRBV3-1 (or the pseudogene TRBV3-2) and TRBJ2-3, with D possibly being TRBD1 (5 bases). Germline lookup yields CDR1 LGHDT and CDR2 YNNKEL (reference sequence). The CDR3 length is 14 residues. The germline V and J ends were trimmed by 3 bases and 4 bases, with 11 bases remaining between them. This chain's CDR3 is CASSQTEVPDTQYF. CDR3 nucleotides: TGTGCCAGCAGCCAGACAGAAGTCCCAGATACGCAGTATTTT.

This rearrangement joins TRBV9 to TRBJ1-1, with D maybe TRBD1 (6 bases). V gave up 6 bases and J gave up 6 bases, with 9 bases separating them. CDR3 size: 11 residues. Germline values: CDR1 SGDLS, CDR2 YYNGEE. CDR3 in amino acids: CASKGDAEAFF. CDR3 nucleotides: TGTGCCAGCAAGGGGGACGCTGAAGCTTTCTTT. Complete variable domain (other parts from reference TRBV9 and TRBJ1-1): DSGVTQTPKHLITATGQRVTLRCSPRSGDLSVYWYQQSLDQGLQFLIQYYNGEERAKGNILERFSAQQFPDLHSELNLSSLELGDSALYFCASKGDAEAFFGQGTRLTVV.

The gene calls are TRBV5-5 and TRBJ1-2; D is perhaps TRBD1 (6 bases). Germline-derived CDR1 and CDR2 are SGHKS and YYEKEE (reference sequence). V shed 2 bases and J shed 4 bases, with 18 bases lying between them. The CDR3 runs 16 residues. The CDR3 is CASSLSGTLLGYGYTF. CDR3 DNA: TGTGCCAGCAGCTTATCCGGGACACTTTTGGGCTATGGCTACACCTTC. Full variable domain (missing parts from reference TRBV5-5 and TRBJ1-2): DAGVTQSPTHLIKTRGQQVTLRCSPISGHKSVSWYQQVLGQGPQFIFQYYEKEERGRGNFPDRFSARQFPNYSSELNVNALLLGDSALYLCASSLSGTLLGYGYTFGSGTRLTVV.

V usage is TRBV6-1 and J usage is TRBJ1-4; 9 bases fit TRBD1. The trim removed 2 bases at V and 8 bases at J, leaving 9 bases unmatched. The CDR3 runs 16 residues. Germline V gene lookup returns CDR1 MNHNS and CDR2 SASEGT. The CDR3 DNA follows: TGTGCCAGCAGTGAACTTGCTGGGACAGGGAAAGAAAAACTGTTTTTT. Its translation is CASSELAGTGKEKLFF.

As DNA, the CDR3 is TGTGCCAGTAGTATAGCTCCAGGGGGCGATGGCTACACCTTC. Protein sequence: CASSIAPGGDGYTF. The gene calls are TRBV19 and TRBJ1-2; 8 bases align to TRBD1. Per the germline V gene, CDR1 is LNHDA and CDR2 is SQIVND (reference sequence). After removal of 1 base from V and 6 bases from J, the junction contained 4 bases not matched to a gene. This CDR3 is 14 amino acids long.

The chain combines TRBV29-1 with TRBJ1-1, with D uncertain. Between the trimmed V and J ends, which lost 8 bases and 1 base, there was a span of 17 bases. The CDR3 has 14 residues. Germline values: CDR1 SQVTM, CDR2 ANQGSEA. The CDR3 spells CSLTPLGRNTEAFF. The CDR3 DNA follows: TGCAGCTTAACCCCCCTTGGGAGGAACACTGAAGCTTTCTTT.

The rearrangement joins TRBV25-1 to TRBJ2-5, with 10 nucleotides matching TRBD2. V trimming: 3 bases; J trimming: 4 bases; junction bases outside the gene matches: 8. This CDR3 is built from 16 residues. Germline CDR1 reads MGHDK; CDR2 reads SYGVNS. The CDR3 nucleotides read TGTGCCAGCAGTGATCCAGCGGGAGGGCCGATAGAGACCCAGTACTTC. As protein: CASSDPAGGPIETQYF.

The chain combines TRBV24-1 with TRBJ2-1, with D hard to call. Trimming removed 0 bases at V and 6 bases at J, with 14 bases between. The CDR3 length is 16 residues. The germline V gene encodes CDR1 KGHDR and CDR2 SFDVKD. The chain's CDR3 is CATSDLRANSRNEQFF. The CDR3 DNA reads as TGTGCCACCAGTGATTTGCGAGCGAACTCGCGCAATGAGCAGTTCTTC.

The chain's CDR3 is CASSSRQGRGGYTF. In DNA form, the CDR3 reads TGCGCCAGCAGCTCCCGACAGGGACGGGGTGGCTACACCTTC. The chain uses TRBV5-1 and TRBJ1-2; 7 positions agree with TRBD1. The germline CDR1 and CDR2 sequences are SGHRS and YFSETQ. The CDR3 length is 14 residues. The V segment lost 3 bases and the J segment 7 bases; nucleotides outside the gene matches: 9.